The 12 T cell receptor beta chains reported below all come from one sample, sequenced in a study of shared clonotypes between healthy human individuals. Clones were read by immunoSEQ multiplex PCR, and TCRdb kept only the in-frame ones, dropping some. The data contain a few million clones, approximately 92% of them singletons. Source material: naive CD4+ T cells sorted from blood. Subset denoted: CD45RA+ positively selected. The source of these receptors is a man between 18 and 35 years old in good health.

The chain is built from TRBV2 and TRBJ2-5, with 12 bases lining up with TRBD2. The CDR3 loop spans 15 amino acids. J lost 6 bases, V lost 1 base, and 3 bases had no gene match. CDR1 and CDR2 (germline): SNHLY, FYNNEI. In nucleotides, the CDR3 is TGTGCCAGCAGTGAAGGACTAGCGGGAGTAAAGACCCAGTACTTC. This sequence encodes CASSEGLAGVKTQYF.

This clone was observed a few times. This rearrangement joins TRBV7-2 to TRBJ1-1; D uncertain. Germline assignment: CDR1 SGHTA and CDR2 FQGNSA. V gave up 6 bases and J gave up 1 base, with 9 bases separating them. This CDR3 spans 13 amino acids. The CDR3 coding sequence is TGTGCCAGCAGTCGGCCCCAGAACACTGAAGCTTTCTTT. Translating it yields CASSRPQNTEAFF.

The rearrangement joins TRBV7-2 to TRBJ2-2; perhaps TRBD1 as D (5 bases). CDR1 is SGHTA and CDR2 is FQGNSA in the germline V gene. There are 15 residues in the CDR3. The V end lost 2 bases, the J end lost 1 base, and 8 bases lay between the germline ends. The chain's CDR3 is CASSLNTGNTGELFF. The CDR3 DNA reads as TGTGCCAGCAGCTTAAATACAGGGAACACCGGGGAGCTGTTTTTT.

This chain joins TRBV7-8 and TRBJ2-3; TRBD1 is a possible D gene (5 bases). This CDR3 is 14 amino acids long. Looked up from germline, CDR1 is SGHVS and CDR2 is FQNEAQ. V lost 5 bases and J lost 3, with 12 bases in between. The CDR3 DNA is TGTGCCAGCAGCCCTCCAGGGTTTACAGATACGCAGTATTTT. Protein sequence: CASSPPGFTDTQYF.

The rearrangement uses TRBV5-1 and TRBJ2-2, with TRBD2 as a possible D gene (6 bases). Germline assignment: CDR1 SGHRS and CDR2 YFSETQ. This CDR3 is built from 16 residues. V gave up 4 bases and J gave up 4 bases, with 17 bases separating them. The DNA of the CDR3 is TGCGCCAGCAGCCCAGGGACTTCGAAGGGCACCGGGGAGCTGTTTTTT. This codes for CASSPGTSKGTGELFF.

This clone occurred a few times. The gene calls are TRBV5-1 and TRBJ1-3; tentative D call: TRBD1 (5 bases). The CDR3 loop spans 16 amino acids. Germline CDR1 is SGHRS and CDR2 is YFSETQ. V was shortened by 3 bases and J by 0 bases, with 13 bases between the two germline ends. The CDR3 DNA sequence: TGCGCCAGCAGCTCGGGACCGTCGAGCTCTGGAAACACCATATATTTT. It codes for CASSSGPSSSGNTIYF.

The rearrangement uses TRBV4-1 and TRBJ2-3, with D perhaps TRBD2 (5 bases). CDR1 is MGHRA, CDR2 YSYEKL, per germline. V was clipped by 1 base and J by 3 bases, with 8 bases between them. The CDR3 sequence is 14 residues long. CDR3 sequence (DNA): TGCGCCAGCAGCCAAGTAACGGGGACAGATACGCAGTATTTT. It yields the protein CASSQVTGTDTQYF.

V is TRBV6-5 and J is TRBJ2-7; D assignment may be TRBD1 or TRBD2 (5 bases each). The CDR3 is 14 residues long. V lost 5 bases to trimming and J lost 6 bases, with 17 bases between them. Germline V gives CDR1 MNHEY, CDR2 SVGAGI. The CDR3 is CASSIQGDVSEQYF. The DNA of the CDR3 is TGTGCCAGCAGTATCCAGGGAGATGTAAGCGAGCAGTACTTC.

The chain couples TRBV7-2 to TRBJ2-5; D not resolved. The length of the CDR3 is 14 residues. The ends were cut back, 5 bases at V and 4 bases at J, with 14 bases in the middle. Germline CDR1 SGHTA, CDR2 FQGNSA. This CDR3 is CASSPPGLRETQYF. As DNA, the CDR3 is TGTGCCAGCAGCCCACCGGGCCTGCGAGAGACCCAGTACTTC.

As for this clone: Other DNA sequences in this sample translate to the same CDR3. V gene TRBV28 combines with J gene TRBJ2-7, with D possibly being TRBD1 (6 bases). This CDR3 region has 13 residues. V lost 6 bases and J lost 3, with 12 bases in between. Germline V gives CDR1 MDHEN, CDR2 SYDVKM. The CDR3 sequence: CASSLGGGYEQYF. In nucleotides, the CDR3 is TGTGCCAGCAGCCTAGGGGGTGGCTACGAGCAGTACTTC.

This clone appeared a single time. This sequence joins TRBV30 and TRBJ2-1; possible D gene TRBD2, 6 bases. V lost 8 bases, J lost 8 bases, and 13 bases lay in between. This CDR3 has 11 residues. Germline values: CDR1 GTSNPN, CDR2 SVGIG (reference sequence). The CDR3 DNA reads as TGTGCCGGGACTTGGGACCATGAGCAGTTCTTC. This codes for CAGTWDHEQFF. Combining the CDR3 with reference TRBV30 and TRBJ2-1 gives the whole variable domain SQTIHQWPATLVQPVGSPLSLECTVEGTSNPNLYWYRQAAGRGLQLLFYSVGIGQISSEVPQNLSASRPQDRQFILSSKKLLLSDSGFYLCAGTWDHEQFFGPGTRLTVL.

The chain joins TRBV10-3 to TRBJ2-7; 8 bases are a match to TRBD1. This CDR3 contains 16 residues. CDR1 and CDR2 from the germline V gene are ENHRY and SYGVKD. V was pared by 3 bases and J by 4 bases, with 11 bases of the junction left unmatched. For the CDR3, the DNA is TGTGCCATCAGTGATCTCCAGGGGGCCTCGCCGTACGAGCAGTACTTC. Translated, it gives CAISDLQGASPYEQYF.